Listed here are 24 T cell receptor beta chains from one sample, sequenced in a study of CD8+ T cells in alopecia areata. RNA was isolated and reverse transcribed to cDNA, the sequencing template. Sequencing used immunoSEQ multiplex PCR; TCRdb keeps in-frame clones, though not all of them. In the table there are over 90,000 clones, roughly 53% of which are singletons. The specimen sequenced was CD4+ T cells sorted from blood. Every receptor here comes from a human donor in good health.

There are a few counts of this clone. The V gene is TRBV7-2, the J gene TRBJ2-5; D remains ambiguous. Trimming removed 5 bases from V and 1 base from J, with 11 bases in between. This CDR3 has 14 residues. CDR1 is SGHTA and CDR2 is FQGNSA in the germline V gene. CDR3 in DNA: TGTGCCAGCAGCCGCCGGCGGTCCCAAGAGACCCAGTACTTC. This gives the protein CASSRRRSQETQYF.

This clone was detected only a few times. The rearrangement joins TRBV7-2 to TRBJ2-7; no reliable D call. V lost 5 bases to trimming and J lost 2 bases, with 16 bases between them. Germline CDR1 reads SGHTA; CDR2 reads FQGNSA. CDR3 size: 15 residues. The CDR3 bases are TGTGCCAGCAGCCCCACTTCCGTTGGGGCCTACGAGCAGTACTTC. Its translation is CASSPTSVGAYEQYF.

This clone occurred a few times. The chain joins TRBV12-5 to TRBJ1-1; D not resolved. The CDR3 runs to 13 residues. Trimming cost V 7 bases and J 1 base, with 10 bases left between them. Germline CDR1 LGHNT, CDR2 FRNRAP. CDR3: CASAVSGNTEAFF. The CDR3 DNA follows: TGTGCTAGTGCCGTCAGCGGGAACACTGAAGCTTTCTTT. Based on the CDR3 plus reference TRBV12-5 and TRBJ1-1, the full variable domain is DARVTQTPRHKVTEMGQEVTMRCQPILGHNTVFWYRQTMMQGLELLAYFRNRAPLDDSGMPKDRFSAEMPDATLATLKIQPSEPRDSAVYFCASAVSGNTEAFFGQGTRLTVV.

CDR3 sequence: CASTRGGTDNSPLHF. CDR3 bases: TGTGCCAGCACCAGGGGTGGGACAGATAATTCACCCCTCCACTTT. This sequence joins TRBV2 and TRBJ1-6; TRBD1 agrees at 7 bases. With V trimmed by 7 bases and J by 5 bases, 8 bases remained unmatched. This CDR3 is built from 15 residues. The germline gives CDR1 SNHLY, CDR2 FYNNEI.

The chain recombines TRBV7-9 with TRBJ2-1, with D unclear. The CDR3 runs 14 residues. Germline CDR1 and CDR2: SEHNR and FQNEAQ (reference sequence). With 6 bases removed from V and 0 bases from J, the gap between germline ends came to 9 bases. As DNA, the CDR3 is TGTGCCAGCAGGGACGTGAGCTCCTACAATGAGCAGTTCTTC. Protein product: CASRDVSSYNEQFF.

The chain is built from TRBV29-1 and TRBJ1-2; 9 positions match TRBD1. The CDR3 sequence is 12 residues long. Looked up from germline, CDR1 is SQVTM and CDR2 is ANQGSEA. V lost 6 bases, J lost 7 bases, and 6 bases stayed unmatched. CDR3 nucleotide sequence: TGCAGCGTGGGGACAGGGCGGAGTGGCTACACCTTC. Its translation is CSVGTGRSGYTF.

The V gene is TRBV5-4, the J gene TRBJ2-3; D uncertain. CDR3 length: 15 residues. Germline V gene lookup returns CDR1 SGHNT and CDR2 YYREEE (reference sequence). V was cut by 1 base and J by 3 bases, with 12 bases left in between. The CDR3 reads CASSLNEGSTDTQYF. The DNA of the CDR3 is TGTGCCAGCAGCTTGAATGAAGGATCGACAGATACGCAGTATTTT.

V and J are TRBV11-2 and TRBJ1-2; the D gene is possibly TRBD1 (6 bases). Trimming took off 2 bases at V and 3 bases at J, with 16 bases between the two ends. This CDR3 is 16 amino acids long. The germline V gene encodes CDR1 SGHAT and CDR2 FQNNGV. CDR3 in amino acids: CASSLSGGGIYYGYTF. DNA for the CDR3: TGTGCCAGCAGCTTATCTGGAGGGGGGATTTACTATGGCTACACCTTC.

The chain joins TRBV7-2 to TRBJ2-3; the D gene is possibly TRBD1 (6 bases). Germline CDR1 reads SGHTA; CDR2 reads FQGNSA. Trimming took off 3 bases at V and 5 bases at J, with 9 bases between the two ends. The CDR3 runs 13 residues. This CDR3 reads CASSLGAVDTQYF. The CDR3 DNA reads as TGTGCCAGCAGCTTGGGGGCCGTAGATACGCAGTATTTT.

With respect to this clone: The same CDR3 is also encoded by other DNA sequences in this sample. V and J are TRBV15 and TRBJ1-5; the match to TRBD1 covers 9 bases. The CDR3 is 15 amino acids. Trimming cost V 3 bases and J 7 bases; bases outside gene matches: 7. Germline V gene sequence: CDR1 LNHNV, CDR2 YYDKDF (reference sequence). The CDR3 is CATSRDRGSRQPQHF. CDR3 coding DNA: TGTGCCACCAGCAGGGACAGGGGATCAAGGCAGCCCCAGCATTTT.

This clone was observed a few times. The chain employs TRBV30 and TRBJ1-6; unclear D gene. Trimming pared 3 bases from V and 15 bases from J, leaving 12 bases between. Germline V CDR1 and CDR2: GTSNPN, SVGIG (reference sequence). The CDR3 runs 11 residues. The CDR3, as DNA: TGTGCCTGGAGCCTCTTACTCGACCTCCACTTT. The encoded protein is CAWSLLLDLHF. The full variable domain, with the rest looked up from reference TRBV30 and TRBJ1-6, is SQTIHQWPATLVQPVGSPLSLECTVEGTSNPNLYWYRQAAGRGLQLLFYSVGIGQISSEVPQNLSASRPQDRQFILSSKKLLLSDSGFYLCAWSLLLDLHFGNGTRLTVT.

This sequence joins TRBV2 and TRBJ2-3; 9 bases match TRBD2. Germline assignment: CDR1 SNHLY and CDR2 FYNNEI. J lost 2 bases, V lost 3 bases, and 3 bases had no gene match. The CDR3 contains 15 residues. The CDR3 nucleotides are TGTGCCAGCAGTGAGACTAGCGGATACACAGATACGCAGTATTTT. This sequence encodes CASSETSGYTDTQYF.

This chain joins TRBV15 and TRBJ1-2, with TRBD1 as a possible D gene (6 bases). Germline values: CDR1 LNHNV, CDR2 YYDKDF (reference sequence). V was clipped by 9 bases and J by 2 bases, with 25 bases between them. CDR3 size: 17 residues. CDR3 bases: TGTGCCACTCACAACGGGGGGTCGGACAGAACGAACTATGGCTACACCTTC. Its protein product is CATHNGGSDRTNYGYTF.

V usage is TRBV2 and J usage is TRBJ1-6, with 7 bases lining up with TRBD1. This CDR3 is 13 amino acids long. Per the germline V gene, CDR1 is SNHLY and CDR2 is FYNNEI. The V and J ends lost 5 bases and 9 bases, in that order; junction bases with no gene match: 4. CDR3 in amino acids: CASSLRQGSPLHF. The CDR3 nucleotides are TGTGCCAGCAGTCTACGACAGGGTTCACCCCTCCACTTT.

The J gene is TRBJ2-6, the V gene TRBV10-3; D uncertain. Trimming removed 3 bases at V and 0 bases at J, with 12 bases between. The CDR3 is made up of 17 amino acids. Germline CDR1 reads ENHRY; CDR2 reads SYGVKD. CDR3 sequence: CAISDPTSNSGANVLTF. The CDR3 DNA reads as TGTGCCATCAGTGATCCCACCTCCAACTCTGGGGCCAACGTCCTGACTTTC.

The V and J genes are TRBV11-2 and TRBJ1-2, with 11 positions matching TRBD1. The CDR3 is made up of 15 amino acids. The junction had 6 bases not matched to a gene; V was cut back by 1 base and J by 8 bases. Germline lookup yields CDR1 SGHAT and CDR2 FQNNGV. CDR3: CASSLAGQGASGYTF. The CDR3 DNA reads as TGTGCCAGCAGCTTAGCCGGACAGGGGGCGAGCGGCTACACCTTC.

This clone appeared a few times. The same CDR3 arises from other DNA sequences in this sample as well. V and J are TRBV29-1 and TRBJ2-7; possible D gene TRBD2, 5 bases. Germline-derived CDR1 and CDR2 are SQVTM and ANQGSEA. The CDR3 has 12 residues. V dropped 4 bases and J dropped 4 bases, with 11 bases sitting between them. For the CDR3, the DNA is TGCAGCGTTGGTGAGCGGAGGTACGAGCAGTACTTC. Residues: CSVGERRYEQYF.

This chain connects TRBV6-1 to TRBJ1-2; D is perhaps TRBD1 (5 bases). Per germline, CDR1 MNHNS and CDR2 SASEGT. Between the trimmed V and J ends, which lost 7 bases and 4 bases, there was a span of 13 bases. The CDR3 runs 13 residues. Here the CDR3 DNA reads TGTGCCAGCATGAGGGGCTCCTTCTATGGCTACACCTTC. This gives the protein CASMRGSFYGYTF.

V gene TRBV7-2 combines with J gene TRBJ2-7; TRBD2 matches 8 bases. This CDR3 is built from 14 residues. Germline V lookup: CDR1 SGHTA, CDR2 FQGNSA. Germline trimming cut 6 bases from V and 7 bases from J; bases unmatched to any gene: 11. The CDR3 spells CASSPGAGVREQYF. In DNA form, the CDR3 reads TGTGCCAGCAGTCCCGGAGCGGGGGTTAGGGAGCAGTACTTC.

The chain has TRBV28 and TRBJ2-2, with TRBD1 matching 7 bases. Germline trimming cut 6 bases from V and 3 bases from J; bases unmatched to any gene: 4. Looked up from germline, CDR1 is MDHEN and CDR2 is SYDVKM. This CDR3 has 14 residues. The CDR3 sequence is CASSSGQYTGELFF. The CDR3 region has the DNA TGTGCCAGCAGCTCGGGACAGTACACCGGGGAGCTGTTTTTT.

The rearrangement uses TRBV7-9 and TRBJ2-7; possibly TRBD1 for D (5 bases). There are 11 residues in the CDR3. V was trimmed by 5 bases and J by 4 bases, leaving 6 bases between them. Germline-derived CDR1 and CDR2 are SEHNR and FQNEAQ (reference sequence). The DNA for the CDR3 is TGTGCCAGCAGCCCAGGGTACGAGCAGTACTTC. Encoded protein: CASSPGYEQYF.

J is TRBJ2-3 and V is TRBV7-2; no reliable D call. CDR3 length: 14 amino acids. V dropped 5 bases and J dropped 6 bases, with 15 bases sitting between them. The V gene's germline CDR1 is SGHTA and CDR2 FQGNSA. The CDR3, as DNA: TGTGCCAGCAGCCTAAGTGGTCGACTTGATACGCAGTATTTT. It yields the protein CASSLSGRLDTQYF.

This chain uses TRBV20-1 with TRBJ1-1, with no clear D. The germline gives CDR1 DFQATT, CDR2 SNEGSKA (reference sequence). CDR3 length equals 11 residues. This chain's CDR3 is CRTSKNTEAFF. The CDR3, as DNA: TGCAGAACCTCTAAGAACACTGAAGCTTTCTTT.

The V and J genes are TRBV6-6 and TRBJ2-1, with TRBD1 matching 7 bases. The CDR3 sequence is 14 residues long. Germline CDR1 MNHNY, CDR2 SVGAGI (reference sequence). The J segment lost 1 base and the V segment lost 9 bases, leaving 6 bases of the junction unmatched. As DNA, the CDR3 is TGTGCCAGTGCCGCAGGGGGTTCCTACAATGAGCAGTTCTTC. Amino acid sequence: CASAAGGSYNEQFF.